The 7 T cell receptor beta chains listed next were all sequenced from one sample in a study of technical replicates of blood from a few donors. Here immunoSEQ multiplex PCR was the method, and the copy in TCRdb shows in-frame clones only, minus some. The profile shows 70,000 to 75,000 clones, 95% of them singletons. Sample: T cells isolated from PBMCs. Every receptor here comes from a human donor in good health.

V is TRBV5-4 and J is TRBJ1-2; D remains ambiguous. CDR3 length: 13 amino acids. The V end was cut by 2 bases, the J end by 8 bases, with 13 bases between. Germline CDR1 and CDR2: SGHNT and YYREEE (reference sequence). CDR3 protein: CASSLAREEGYTF. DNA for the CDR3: TGTGCCAGCAGCTTAGCTAGGGAGGAAGGCTACACCTTC.

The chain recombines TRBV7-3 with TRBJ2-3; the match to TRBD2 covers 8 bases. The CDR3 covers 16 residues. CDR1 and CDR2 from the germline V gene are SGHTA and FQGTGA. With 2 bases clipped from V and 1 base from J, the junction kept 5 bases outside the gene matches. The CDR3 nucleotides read TGTGCCAGCAGCTTAGGGCCCGGGGGGGGCACAGATACGCAGTATTTT. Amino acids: CASSLGPGGGTDTQYF.

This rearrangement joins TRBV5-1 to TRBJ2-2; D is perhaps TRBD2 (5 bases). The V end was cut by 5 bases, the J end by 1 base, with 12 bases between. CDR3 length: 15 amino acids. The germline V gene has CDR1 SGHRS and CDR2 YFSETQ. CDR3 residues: CASRAAGLNTGELFF. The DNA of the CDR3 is TGCGCCAGCAGAGCTGCGGGCCTGAACACCGGGGAGCTGTTTTTT.

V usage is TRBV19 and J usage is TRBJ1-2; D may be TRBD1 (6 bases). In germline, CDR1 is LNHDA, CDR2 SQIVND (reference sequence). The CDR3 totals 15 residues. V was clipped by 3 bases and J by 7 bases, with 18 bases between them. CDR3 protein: CASSISSGGAVGYTF. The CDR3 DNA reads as TGTGCCAGTAGTATTTCGTCTGGGGGGGCCGTTGGCTACACCTTC.

The CDR3 sequence: CASRRQNSPLHF. DNA of the CDR3: TGTGCCAGCAGACGACAGAATTCACCCCTCCACTTT. This chain connects TRBV6-5 to TRBJ1-6; tentatively, D is TRBD1 (5 bases). This CDR3 contains 12 residues. Germline CDR1 is MNHEY and CDR2 is SVGAGI. Deletions cut 6 bases from V and 7 bases from J, with 7 bases between.

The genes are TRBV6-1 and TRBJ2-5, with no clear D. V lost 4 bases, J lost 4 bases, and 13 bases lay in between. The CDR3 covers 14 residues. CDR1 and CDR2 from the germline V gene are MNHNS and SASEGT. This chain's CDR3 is CASSATTTRETQYF. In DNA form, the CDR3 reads TGTGCCAGCAGTGCCACCACTACGCGAGAGACCCAGTACTTC.

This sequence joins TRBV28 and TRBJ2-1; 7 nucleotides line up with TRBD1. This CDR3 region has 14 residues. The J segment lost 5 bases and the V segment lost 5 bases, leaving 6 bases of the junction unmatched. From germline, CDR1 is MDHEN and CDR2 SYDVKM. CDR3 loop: CASSRGQRNNEQFF. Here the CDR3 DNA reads TGTGCCAGCAGTCGGGGACAGAGGAACAATGAGCAGTTCTTC.